This entry concerns a single T cell receptor beta chain. The sample originates from a study of T cells in Graves' hyperthyroidism and ophthalmopathy. Reasons for excluding patients were uncontrolled infection, other autoimmune disease, pregnancy or lactation. Thyroid ultrasound, orbital computed tomography, clinical symptoms, and serum thyroxine and TRAb underpinned diagnoses. Germline V gene sequence: CDR1 SGHTA, CDR2 FQGTGA. Trimming cost V 3 bases and J 6 bases, with 15 bases left between them. The CDR3 has 15 residues. It was RNA transcripts that yielded the amplified TCR beta CDR3 regions. TCR CDR3 regions were first amplified by RT-PCR with HTBI primers. TCRdb redid the calling of the multiplex PCR reads with MiXCR, one entry per CDR3 protein. Among approximately 500,000 distinct CDR3 sequences listed, 40% to 55% were seen once.

The chain recombines TRBV7-3 with TRBJ2-1; D might be TRBD2 (5 bases). Material for sequencing was peripheral blood or thyroid tissue (not recorded which). This sequence was found in a woman under 30 with Graves' hyperthyroidism. The chain's CDR3 is CASSFGRYRGNEQFF. CDR3 coding DNA: TGTGCCAGCAGCTTCGGACGGTATCGGGGCAATGAGCAGTTCTTC.